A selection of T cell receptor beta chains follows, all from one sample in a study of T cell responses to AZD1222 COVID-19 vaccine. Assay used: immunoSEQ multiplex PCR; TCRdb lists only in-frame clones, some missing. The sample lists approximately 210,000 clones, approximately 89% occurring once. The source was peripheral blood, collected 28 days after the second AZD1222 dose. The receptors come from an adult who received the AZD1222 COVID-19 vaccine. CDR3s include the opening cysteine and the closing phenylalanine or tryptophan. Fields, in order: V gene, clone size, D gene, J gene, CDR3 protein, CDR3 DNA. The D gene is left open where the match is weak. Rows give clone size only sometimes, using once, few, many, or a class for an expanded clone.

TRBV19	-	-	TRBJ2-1	CASTQARGPGGHEQFF	TGTGCCAGTACCCAGGCAAGGGGGCCTGGGGGGCATGAGCAGTTCTTC
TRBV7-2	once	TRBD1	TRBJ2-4	CASSPDRDQTDIQYF	TGTGCCAGCAGCCCCGACAGGGACCAGACCGACATTCAGTACTTC
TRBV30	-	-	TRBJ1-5	CAWSVSGDQPQHF	TGTGCCTGGAGTGTATCAGGGGATCAGCCCCAGCATTTT
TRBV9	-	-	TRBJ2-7	CASSVAFGSHYEQYF	TGTGCCAGCAGCGTAGCCTTTGGATCCCACTACGAGCAGTACTTC
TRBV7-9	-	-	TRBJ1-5	CASSHPEGSGGNQPQHF	TGTGCCAGCAGCCACCCCGAGGGATCTGGTGGCAATCAGCCCCAGCATTTT
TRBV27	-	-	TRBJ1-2	CASSLGPGSGYTF	TGTGCCAGCAGTTTGGGCCCGGGGAGTGGCTACACCTTC
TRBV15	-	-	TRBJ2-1	CATIPGGRDDNEQFF	TGTGCCACCATCCCTGGGGGCAGGGACGACAATGAGCAGTTCTTC
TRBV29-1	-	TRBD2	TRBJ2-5	CSVQGGRLAGRETQYF	TGCAGCGTTCAAGGGGGGCGCCTAGCGGGAAGGGAGACCCAGTACTTC
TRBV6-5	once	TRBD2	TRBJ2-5	CASSFGLGYVQYF	TGTGCCAGCAGTTTCGGACTAGGGTACGTCCAGTACTTC
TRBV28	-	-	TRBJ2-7	CASTQSYEQYF	TGTGCCAGCACCCAGAGCTACGAGCAGTACTTC
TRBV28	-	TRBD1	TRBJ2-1	CASSLPEQGAKNEQFF	TGTGCCAGCAGTTTACCGGAACAGGGGGCTAAAAATGAGCAGTTCTTC
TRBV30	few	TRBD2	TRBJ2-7	CAWMGRTSGSYEQYF	TGTGCCTGGATGGGCCGGACTAGCGGGAGTTATGAGCAGTACTTC
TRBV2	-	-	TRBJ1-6	CASSDEGVGPLHF	TGTGCCAGCAGTGATGAGGGGGTTGGACCCCTCCACTTT
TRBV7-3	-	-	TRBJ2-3	CASSLERADTQYF	TGTGCCAGCAGCTTGGAGCGGGCAGATACGCAGTATTTT
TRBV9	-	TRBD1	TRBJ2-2	CASSVPRGQANTGELFF	TGTGCCAGCAGCGTCCCTAGGGGACAGGCGAACACCGGGGAGCTGTTTTTT
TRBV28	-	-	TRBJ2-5	CASSLAETQYF	TGTGCCAGCAGTTTAGCGGAGACCCAGTACTTC
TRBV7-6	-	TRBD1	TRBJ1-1	CASSAYRGNTEAFF	TGTGCCAGCAGCGCCTACAGGGGGAACACTGAAGCTTTCTTT
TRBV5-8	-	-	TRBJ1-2	CASSSNDRPYTF	TGTGCCAGCAGCTCGAATGACAGACCCTACACCTTC
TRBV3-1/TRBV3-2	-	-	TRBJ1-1	CASSQWGQPGAFF	TGTGCCAGCAGCCAATGGGGGCAGCCCGGGGCTTTCTTT
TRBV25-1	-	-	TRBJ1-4	CASSGQANEKLFF	TGTGCCAGCAGTGGACAGGCTAATGAAAAACTGTTTTTT
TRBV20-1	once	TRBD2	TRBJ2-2	CSASGGRADTGELFF	TGCAGTGCTAGTGGCGGGAGGGCCGACACCGGGGAGCTGTTTTTT
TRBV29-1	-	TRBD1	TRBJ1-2	CSAGKGQGINYGYTF	TGCAGCGCCGGGAAGGGACAGGGGATAAACTATGGCTACACCTTC
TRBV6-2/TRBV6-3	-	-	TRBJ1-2	CASSYGGFYGYTF	TGTGCCAGCAGTTACGGGGGTTTCTATGGCTACACCTTC
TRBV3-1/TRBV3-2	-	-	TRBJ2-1	CASSLLGGYSDEQFF	TGTGCCAGCAGCCTTCTTGGTGGCTACAGCGATGAGCAGTTCTTC
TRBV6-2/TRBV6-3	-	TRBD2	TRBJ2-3	CASSRTSGLGDTQYF	TGTGCCAGCAGCAGGACTAGCGGGCTAGGGGATACGCAGTATTTT
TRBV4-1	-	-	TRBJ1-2	CASSQSTNYGYTF	TGCGCCAGCAGCCAATCAACTAACTATGGCTACACCTTC
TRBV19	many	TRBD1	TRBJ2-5	CASSIPGQGPKTQYF	TGTGCCAGTAGTATCCCGGGACAGGGTCCAAAGACCCAGTACTTC
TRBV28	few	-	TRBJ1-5	CASSSRIGRYSNQPQHF	TGTGCCAGCAGCTCTCGGATCGGACGGTATAGCAATCAGCCCCAGCATTTT
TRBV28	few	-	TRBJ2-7	CASTPPYSSDQTYEQYF	TGTGCCAGCACTCCCCCATATTCTAGCGATCAAACCTACGAGCAGTACTTC
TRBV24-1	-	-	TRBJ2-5	CATSDFFQGQETQYF	TGTGCCACCAGTGATTTTTTCCAGGGACAAGAGACCCAGTACTTC
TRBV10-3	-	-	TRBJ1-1	CAISLEGGRTTEAFF	TGTGCCATCTCTCTGGAGGGGGGGCGGACCACTGAAGCTTTCTTT
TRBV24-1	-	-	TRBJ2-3	CATSGFGDTQYF	TGTGCCACCAGTGGCTTCGGAGATACGCAGTATTTT
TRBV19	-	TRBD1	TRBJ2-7	CASRGQGYEQYF	TGTGCCAGTAGAGGACAGGGCTACGAGCAGTACTTC
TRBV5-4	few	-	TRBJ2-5	CASSPAPTGQETQYF	TGTGCCAGCAGCCCAGCTCCGACCGGTCAAGAGACCCAGTACTTC
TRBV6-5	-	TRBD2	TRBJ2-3	CASSTLSGRTDTQYF	TGTGCCAGCAGTACCCTTAGCGGGAGAACAGATACGCAGTATTTT
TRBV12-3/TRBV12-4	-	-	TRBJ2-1	CASSSTGLDEQFF	TGTGCCAGCAGTAGCACGGGCTTGGATGAGCAGTTCTTC
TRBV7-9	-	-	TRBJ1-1	CASSLSSATEAFF	TGTGCCAGCAGCTTAAGCAGCGCCACTGAAGCTTTCTTT
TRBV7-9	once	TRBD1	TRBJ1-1	CASSLLGQLVLNTEAFF	TGTGCCAGCAGCTTACTGGGACAGTTGGTTTTGAACACTGAAGCTTTCTTT
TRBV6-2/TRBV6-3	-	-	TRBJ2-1	CASSYGATIEQFF	TGTGCCAGCAGTTATGGTGCTACTATTGAGCAGTTCTTC
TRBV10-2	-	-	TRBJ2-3	CASSDVGATTDTQYF	TGCGCCAGCAGTGATGTGGGGGCCACCACAGATACGCAGTATTTT
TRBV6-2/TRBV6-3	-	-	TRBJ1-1	CASSDPTDEAFF	TGTGCCAGCAGTGACCCGACAGATGAAGCTTTCTTT
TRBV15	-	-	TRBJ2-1	CATSSRQSQFF	TGTGCCACCAGCAGTAGACAGTCCCAGTTCTTC
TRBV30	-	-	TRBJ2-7	CAWMEEDVQYF	TGTGCCTGGATGGAGGAGGATGTGCAGTACTTC
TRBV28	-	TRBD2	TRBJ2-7	CASRTIAGGYEQYF	TGTGCCAGCAGGACCATAGCGGGAGGCTACGAGCAGTACTTC
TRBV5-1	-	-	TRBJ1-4	CASSSNRGEGEKLFF	TGCGCCAGCAGCTCCAATCGTGGGGAGGGTGAAAAACTGTTTTTT
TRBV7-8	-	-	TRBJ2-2	CASSVQGPNTGELFF	TGTGCCAGCAGCGTCCAGGGTCCCAACACCGGGGAGCTGTTTTTT
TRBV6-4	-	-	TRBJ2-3	CASSDGGTTDTQYF	TGTGCCAGCAGTGACGGCGGGACCACAGATACGCAGTATTTT
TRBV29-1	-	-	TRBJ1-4	CSVATGEKLFF	TGCAGCGTGGCCACAGGGGAAAAACTGTTTTTT
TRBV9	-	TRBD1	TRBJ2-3	CASTPGQLPDTQYF	TGTGCCAGCACCCCGGGACAGTTGCCAGATACGCAGTATTTT
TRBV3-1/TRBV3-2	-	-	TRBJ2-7	CASSQAGGEQYF	TGTGCCAGCAGCCAAGCCGGGGGCGAGCAGTACTTC
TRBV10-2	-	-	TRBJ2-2	CASSEQGSGELFF	TGCGCCAGCAGTGAACAAGGGTCCGGGGAGCTGTTTTTT
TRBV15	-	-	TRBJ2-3	CATSRGRDIHTDTQYF	TGTGCCACCAGCAGGGGCCGGGACATCCACACAGATACGCAGTATTTT
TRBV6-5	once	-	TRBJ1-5	CASRPFGGNQPQHF	TGTGCCAGCAGGCCTTTTGGGGGCAATCAGCCCCAGCATTTT
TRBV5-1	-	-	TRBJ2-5	CASSWSQETQYF	TGCGCCAGCAGCTGGAGCCAAGAGACCCAGTACTTC
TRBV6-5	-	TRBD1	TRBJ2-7	CASTRDSLPGEQYF	TGTGCCAGCACCCGGGACAGCCTCCCCGGGGAGCAGTACTTC
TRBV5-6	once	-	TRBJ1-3	CASSFGQLGGNTIYF	TGTGCCAGCAGCTTCGGACAGTTGGGGGGAAACACCATATATTTT
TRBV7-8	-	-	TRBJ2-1	CASSPRGGSSYNEQFF	TGTGCCAGCAGCCCACGGGGCGGTAGCTCCTACAATGAGCAGTTCTTC
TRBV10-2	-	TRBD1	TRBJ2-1	CASAGQGAGEQFF	TGCGCCAGCGCGGGACAGGGGGCCGGTGAGCAGTTCTTC
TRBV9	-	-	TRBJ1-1	CASSVEPRVGTEAFF	TGTGCCAGCAGCGTAGAACCCAGGGTGGGCACTGAAGCTTTCTTT
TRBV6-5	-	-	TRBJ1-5	CASSYSGRNQPQHF	TGTGCCAGCAGTTACTCTGGAAGGAATCAGCCCCAGCATTTT